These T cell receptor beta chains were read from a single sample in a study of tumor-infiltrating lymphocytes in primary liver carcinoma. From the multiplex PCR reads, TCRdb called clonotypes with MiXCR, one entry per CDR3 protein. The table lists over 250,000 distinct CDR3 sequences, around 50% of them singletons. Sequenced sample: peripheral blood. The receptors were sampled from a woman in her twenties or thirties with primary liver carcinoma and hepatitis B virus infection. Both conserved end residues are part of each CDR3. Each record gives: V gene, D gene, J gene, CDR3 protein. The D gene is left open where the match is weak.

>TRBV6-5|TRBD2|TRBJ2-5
CASSFQGREQETQYF
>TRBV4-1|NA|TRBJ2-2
CASSREGSNTGELFF
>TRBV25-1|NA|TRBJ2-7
CASSDRERRYEQYF
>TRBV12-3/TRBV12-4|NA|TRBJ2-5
CASNLANGDETQYF
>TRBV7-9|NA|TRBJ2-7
CASSPIHEQYF
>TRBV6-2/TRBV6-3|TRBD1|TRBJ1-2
CASSSSRDSVYGYTF
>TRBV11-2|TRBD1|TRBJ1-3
CASSQIFRTGISGNTIYF
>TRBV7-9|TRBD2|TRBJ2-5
CASILLAGGPETQYF
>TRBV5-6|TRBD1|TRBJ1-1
CASSFGDSMNTEAFF
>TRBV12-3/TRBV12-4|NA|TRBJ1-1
CASSPVDPTPEAFF
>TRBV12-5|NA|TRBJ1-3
CASGPGSSRNTTYF
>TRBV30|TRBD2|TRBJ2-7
CARSIGSGLARHEQYF
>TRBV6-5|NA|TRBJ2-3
CASSYQATTGVDTQYF
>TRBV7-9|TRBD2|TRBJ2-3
CASSRGLAGGGDTQYF
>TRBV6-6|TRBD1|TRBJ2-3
CASSLTGGSDTDTQYF
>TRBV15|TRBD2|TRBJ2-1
CATSSRGASGSNEQFF
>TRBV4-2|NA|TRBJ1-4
CASSQVDPGEKLLF
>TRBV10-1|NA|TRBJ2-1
CASGRQVYEQFF
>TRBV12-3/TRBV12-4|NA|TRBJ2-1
CASSYGLRGYNEPFF
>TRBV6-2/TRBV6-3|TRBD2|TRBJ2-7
CASSFVSGPLSYEQYF
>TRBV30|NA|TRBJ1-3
CACQPAGSGNTIYF
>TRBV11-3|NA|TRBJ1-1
CARTYRAGMNTEAFF
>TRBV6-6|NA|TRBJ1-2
CASSSDREGYGYTF
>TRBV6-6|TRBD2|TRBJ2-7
CASSHGDSGGLYEQYF
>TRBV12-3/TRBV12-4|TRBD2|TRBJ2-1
CASCLLAGGSSSYNEQFF
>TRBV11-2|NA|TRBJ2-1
CVSILDPTEYNEQFF
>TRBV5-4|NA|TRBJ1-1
CASSLGGASTEAFF
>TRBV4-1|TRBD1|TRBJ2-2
CASSPPGQGYTGELFF
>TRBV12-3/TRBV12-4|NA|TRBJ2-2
CASTWGANTGELFF
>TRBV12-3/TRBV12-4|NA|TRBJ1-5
CACGACNQPQHF
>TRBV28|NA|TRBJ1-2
CASSTGRDYGYTF
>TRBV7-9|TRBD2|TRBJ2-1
CASSLVGLAGGEQFF
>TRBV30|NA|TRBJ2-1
CAWSVQWQGDSFNEQFF
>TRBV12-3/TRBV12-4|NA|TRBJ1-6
CASSWGNSPLHF
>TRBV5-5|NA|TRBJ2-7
CASSLRATFYEQYF
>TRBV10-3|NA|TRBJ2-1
CAISETTGEQFF
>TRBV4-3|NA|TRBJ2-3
CISSQATDTQYF
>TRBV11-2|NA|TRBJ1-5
CADSPSHNQPQHF
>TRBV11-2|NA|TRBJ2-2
CASRPLAANTGELLF
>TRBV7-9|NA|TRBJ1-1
CASSLSGTEAFF
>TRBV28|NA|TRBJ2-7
CASSFYFEQYF
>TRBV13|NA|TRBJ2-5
CANSLGRETQYF